Shown below are 4 T cell receptor beta chains from a single sample sequenced in a study of shared clonotypes between healthy human individuals. Libraries were prepared by immunoSEQ multiplex PCR; TCRdb keeps only in-frame clonotypes and omits some of them. The sample has 2 million to 2.5 million clones, 85% to 95% seen once. The sample comprised naive CD4+ T cells from PBMCs. Noted subset: CD45RA+ positively selected. Receptor source: a man younger than 35 in good health. Some clones in this sample may be carry-over from other donors' samples.

In DNA form, the CDR3 reads TGTGCCAGCAGTCAGGGGGTGCCCTATGGCTACACCTTC. Protein sequence: CASSQGVPYGYTF. This sequence joins TRBV6-5 and TRBJ1-2; 7 positions match TRBD1. This CDR3 is built from 13 residues. Germline V gene lookup returns CDR1 MNHEY and CDR2 SVGAGI. Trimming removed 5 bases from V and 4 bases from J; junction bases left unmatched: 4.

The CDR3 region has the DNA TGTGCCAGTAGTAAGGAGAGCTCCTACAATGAGCAGTTCTTC. Translation gives CASSKESSYNEQFF. The J gene is TRBJ2-1, the V gene TRBV19; D uncertain. The CDR3 loop spans 14 amino acids. The V end lost 4 bases, the J end lost 0 bases, and 7 bases lay between the germline ends. Germline CDR1 is LNHDA and CDR2 is SQIVND (reference sequence).

The J gene is TRBJ1-1, the V gene TRBV5-5, with no clear D. The CDR3 loop spans 15 amino acids. Trimming left V 1 base short and J 4 bases short, with 14 bases between. Germline V gene sequence: CDR1 SGHKS, CDR2 YYEKEE (reference sequence). CDR3 in DNA: TGTGCCAGCAGCTTGATAGCCTCCCGGGGCACTGAAGCTTTCTTT. This translates into CASSLIASRGTEAFF. Supplemented by reference TRBV5-5 and TRBJ1-1, the full variable domain reads DAGVTQSPTHLIKTRGQQVTLRCSPISGHKSVSWYQQVLGQGPQFIFQYYEKEERGRGNFPDRFSARQFPNYSSELNVNALLLGDSALYLCASSLIASRGTEAFFGQGTRLTVV.

The V call is TRBV19, the J call TRBJ2-3; a weak D match, TRBD1 (5 bases). Germline V gene lookup returns CDR1 LNHDA and CDR2 SQIVND (reference sequence). With 7 bases removed from V and 4 bases from J, the gap between germline ends came to 18 bases. The CDR3 extends over 15 amino acids. CDR3 nucleotides: TGTGCCAGTACCATCCGGGCAGGGTACGCAGATACGCAGTATTTT. This gives the protein CASTIRAGYADTQYF.